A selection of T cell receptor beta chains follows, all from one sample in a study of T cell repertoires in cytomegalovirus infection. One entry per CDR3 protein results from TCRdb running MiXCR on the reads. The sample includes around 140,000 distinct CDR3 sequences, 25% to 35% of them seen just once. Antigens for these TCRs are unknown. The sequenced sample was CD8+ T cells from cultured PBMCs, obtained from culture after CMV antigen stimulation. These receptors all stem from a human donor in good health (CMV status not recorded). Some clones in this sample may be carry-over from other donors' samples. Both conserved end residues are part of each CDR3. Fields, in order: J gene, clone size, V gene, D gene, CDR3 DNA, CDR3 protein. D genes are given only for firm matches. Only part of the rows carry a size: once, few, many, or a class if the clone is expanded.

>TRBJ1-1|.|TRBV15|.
TGTGCCACCAGAGATGTCCCCAACACTGAAGCTTTCTTT
CATRDVPNTEAFF
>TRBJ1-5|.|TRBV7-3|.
TGTGCCAGCAGCACCAGACGGACCCACCGATATAGCAATCAGCCCCAGCATTTT
CASSTRRTHRYSNQPQHF
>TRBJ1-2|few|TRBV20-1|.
TGCAGTGCTCGTAATGGACAGATTACCAACTATGGCTACACCTTC
CSARNGQITNYGYTF
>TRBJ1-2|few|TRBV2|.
TGTGCCAGCAGTGGGGCGTTTACTAACTATGGCTACACCTTC
CASSGAFTNYGYTF
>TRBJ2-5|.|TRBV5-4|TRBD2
TGTGCCAGCAGCGTGACTAGCGGGGGGCTAGAGACCCAGTACTTC
CASSVTSGGLETQYF
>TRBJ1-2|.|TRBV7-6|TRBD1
TGTGCCAGCAGCTTAGGATCGACAGGGGGGAACTATGGCTACACCTTC
CASSLGSTGGNYGYTF
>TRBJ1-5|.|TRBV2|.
TGTGCCAGCAGTACAGCCGACGCTCAGGTATTAAATCAGCCCCAGCATTTT
CASSTADAQVLNQPQHF
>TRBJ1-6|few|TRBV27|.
TGTGCCAGCAGGGAGTTAGGAAGAACCCTCCACTTT
CASRELGRTLHF
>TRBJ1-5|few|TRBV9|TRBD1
TGTGCCAGCAGCGCAACAGGGGTCCCAAATAGCAATCAGCCCCAGCATTTT
CASSATGVPNSNQPQHF
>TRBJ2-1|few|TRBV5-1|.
TGCGCCAGCAGCTTGGGTGACAGGGACTACGGGGAGCAGTTCTTC
CASSLGDRDYGEQFF
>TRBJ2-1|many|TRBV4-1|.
TGCGCCAGCAGCCAAGAACCCCGGGACACCTATTACGATGAGCAGTTCTTC
CASSQEPRDTYYDEQFF
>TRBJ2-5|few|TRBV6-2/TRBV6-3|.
TGTGCCAGCAGTTACATCCGGGTTGGAGAGACCCAGTACTTC
CASSYIRVGETQYF
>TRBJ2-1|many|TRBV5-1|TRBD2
TGCGCCAGCAGCAGGGAGGGAGGCTCCTACAATGAGCAGTTCTTC
CASSREGGSYNEQFF
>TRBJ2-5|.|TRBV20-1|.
TGCAGTGCTAGAGTTCCACTCCAAGAGACCCAGTACTTC
CSARVPLQETQYF
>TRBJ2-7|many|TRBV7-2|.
TGTGCCAGCAGCTGGGGGCCAATCGAGCAGTACTTC
CASSWGPIEQYF
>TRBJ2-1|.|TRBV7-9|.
TGTGCCAGCAGCTTAGTAGGGACAACCGCCGATGAGCAGTTCTTC
CASSLVGTTADEQFF
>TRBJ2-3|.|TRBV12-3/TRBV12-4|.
TGTGCCAGCAGCGACAGGTACCACCTGGATACGCAGTATTTT
CASSDRYHLDTQYF
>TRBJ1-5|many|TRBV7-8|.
TGTGCCAGCAGCTTAGTAGGGACATCGGGGTCCAATCAGCCCCAGCATTTT
CASSLVGTSGSNQPQHF
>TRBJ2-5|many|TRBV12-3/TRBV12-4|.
TGTGCCAGCAGTTTAGTGGGGCAGGGAAATGAGACCCAGTACTTC
CASSLVGQGNETQYF
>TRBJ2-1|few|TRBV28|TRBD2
TGTGCCAGCAGTCTCGAAGCGACTAGCGCGGCCTACAATGAGCAGTTCTTC
CASSLEATSAAYNEQFF
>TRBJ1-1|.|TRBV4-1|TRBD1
TGCGCCAGCAGCCAAATAGGGGGCAACACCGAAGCTTTCTTT
CASSQIGGNTEAFF
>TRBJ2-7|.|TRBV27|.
TGTGCCAGCAGAGAGGGGGACCACTACGAGCAGTACTTC
CASREGDHYEQYF
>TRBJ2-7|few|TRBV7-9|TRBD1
TGTGCCAGCAGCTTAGCGACAGGGACCTACGAGCAGTACTTC
CASSLATGTYEQYF
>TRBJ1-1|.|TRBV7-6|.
TGTGCCAGCAGCCAAGAGGCAGCAGACACTGAAGCTTTCTTT
CASSQEAADTEAFF
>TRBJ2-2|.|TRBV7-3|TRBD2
TGTGCCAGCAGCCCGGCCGGGACTAGGAACACCGGGGAGCTGTTTTTT
CASSPAGTRNTGELFF
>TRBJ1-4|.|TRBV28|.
TGTGCCAGCAGTCCCGCCGAAAAACTGTTTTTT
CASSPAEKLFF
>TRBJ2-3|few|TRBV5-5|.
TGTGCCAGCAGCTTGGCATTCCGGGATTTCGGAGATACGCAGTATTTT
CASSLAFRDFGDTQYF
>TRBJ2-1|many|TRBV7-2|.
TGTGCCAGCAGCTCGAGGGCAGGATACAATGAGCAGTTCTTC
CASSSRAGYNEQFF
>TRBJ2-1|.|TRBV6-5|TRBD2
TGTGCCAGCAGTTACACTAGCGGGGAGGAAAATGAGCAGTTCTTC
CASSYTSGEENEQFF
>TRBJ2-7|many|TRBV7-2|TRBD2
TGTGCCAGCAGCCCGGGACTAGCGGGTTACGAGCAGTACTTC
CASSPGLAGYEQYF
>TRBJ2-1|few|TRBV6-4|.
TGTGCCAGCAGTGTCCGACCCGAAAATGAGCAGTTCTTC
CASSVRPENEQFF
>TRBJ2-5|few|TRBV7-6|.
TGTGCCAGCAGCTTAGACTTTTTAGGGGAAGAGACCCAGTACTTC
CASSLDFLGEETQYF
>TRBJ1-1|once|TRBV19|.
TGTGCCAGTAGTTGGGGGGGCTGGACTGAAGCTTTCTTT
CASSWGGWTEAFF
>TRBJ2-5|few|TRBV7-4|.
TGTGCCAGCAGTGAAAGTGGCAACCAAGAGACCCAGTACTTC
CASSESGNQETQYF
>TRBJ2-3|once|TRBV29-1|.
TGCAGCGTTCGGGGTGTGGCTTATCGGAGGACAGATACGCAGTATTTT
CSVRGVAYRRTDTQYF
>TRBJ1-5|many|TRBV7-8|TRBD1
TGTGCCAGCAGCTCTCTTGGGACAGTCAATCAGCCCCAGCATTTT
CASSSLGTVNQPQHF
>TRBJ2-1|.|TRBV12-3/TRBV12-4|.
TGTGCCAGTAAGGAGGGCAGCTACAATGAGCAGTTCTTC
CASKEGSYNEQFF
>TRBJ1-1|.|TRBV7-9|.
TGTGCCAGCAGCCCTCAGAGGCTGGGAGGGGACACTGAAGCTTTCTTT
CASSPQRLGGDTEAFF
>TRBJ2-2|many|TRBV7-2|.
TGTGCCAGCAGCTTAGCACTGGGGCCCGGGGAGCTGTTTTTT
CASSLALGPGELFF
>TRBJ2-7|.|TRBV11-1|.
TGTGCCAGCAGCTCTAGTGATTCACTGAGGGACGAGCAGTACTTC
CASSSSDSLRDEQYF
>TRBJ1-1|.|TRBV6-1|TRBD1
TGTGCCAGCAGTGAACCGGGACAGGGATACATGAACACTGAAGCTTTCTTT
CASSEPGQGYMNTEAFF
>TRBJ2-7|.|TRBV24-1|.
TGTGCCACCAGGGACAGTAACCACGAGCAGTACTTC
CATRDSNHEQYF
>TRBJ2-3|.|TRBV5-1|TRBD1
TGCGCCAGCAGCTTGAGGACAGGGTCCACAGATACGCAGTATTTT
CASSLRTGSTDTQYF
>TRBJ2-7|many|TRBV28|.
TGTGCCAGCAGTGGTGTAACTGGGGCGAGCTCCTACGAGCAGTACTTC
CASSGVTGASSYEQYF
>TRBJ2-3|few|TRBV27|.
TGTGCCAGCAGTTTAGATACGCAGTATTTT
CASSLDTQYF
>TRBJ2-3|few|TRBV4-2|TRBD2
TGTGCCAGCAGCCAAGATGAGGGGACTAGCGGGGGTCCCGCAGATACGCAGTATTTT
CASSQDEGTSGGPADTQYF
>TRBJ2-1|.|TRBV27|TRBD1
TGTGCCAGTATTGGGACAGGACTTTACAATGAGCAGTTCTTC
CASIGTGLYNEQFF